This T cell receptor (gamma chain) is from a study of Vδ1+ human thymocytes (dated by TCRdb to the late 2010s). Study-wide context: As a data resource, the study described the mRNA-level TRG and TRD CDR3 repertoires of highly purified Vdelta1+ thymocytes obtained from young children. Validation of the multiplex-based CDR3 amplicon strategy against 5'RACE-based CDR3 amplicon generation methods had been performed previously. Broader findings and caveats from the paper: Donors did not cluster by age or sex, so the analyses were not stratified by age or sex. Because unexpected Vdelta2 sequences could lead to misinterpretation of bulk repertoire data, the authors recommended using highly purified populations and single-cell validation. Many TRG clonotypes were shared between donors (up to roughly 6.9x10^3), whereas TRD repertoires were essentially private (max 116 shared). Even though sort purity was high, about 20% of thymic TRD sequences were Vdelta2 (and few were Vdelta3), which was not the case for the peripheral blood Vdelta1+ controls. Thymic TRG and TRD repertoires appeared highly polyclonal with Gaussian CDR3 length distributions, unlike oligoclonal peripheral blood repertoires.

In its sample, this clone comes out as medium-sized (0.01 to 0.1%). The antigen it recognizes is unknown. Base qualities were left out, and no much larger clone turns up one base away. Other nucleotide sequences in the sample specify the same CDR3. Thymic samples were depleted of alphabeta T cells, then CD3+ TCRVdelta1+ TCRVdelta2- thymocytes were FACS-sorted. The purity of the sorted Vdelta1+ thymocytes fell between roughly 97% and 99.6%. The thymic specimens were obtained from several paediatric patients, aged about 5 days to 15 months, who were having corrective cardiac surgery. Thymic tissue was dispersed, and mononuclear cells were isolated on a Histopaque-1077 density gradient. Staining used anti-TCRVdelta1 clone TS8.2, anti-TCRVdelta2 clone B6, anti-CD3 clone HIT3a and anti-TCRalphabeta clone IP26 antibodies. V is trimmed back by 0 bases and J by 2 bases, and the junction contains 4 bases that no gene match accounts for. The CDR3 has 14 amino acids, counting the end cysteine and phenylalanine. CDR3 DNA is the only sequence kept; it has 42 bases, read in frame from the first base. For CDR1 and CDR2, the germline V gene lists EGSTGY and YDSYTSSV.

RNA extraction was performed with the RNeasy mini kit, and reverse transcription was done with Superscript III. Multiplex PCR was used to generate CDR3 amplicons, with pooled V-gene forward primers and a constant-region reverse primer carrying Illumina adaptor overhangs. After gel purification, amplicons were indexed with Nextera index primers over about 8 extra PCR cycles and were then purified with AMPure XP beads. The libraries were sequenced on an Illumina MiSeq using paired-end 250 bp reads, dual indexing and a 20% PhiX spike-in. In the paper's pipeline: Reads were quality checked with FastQC, and TRG read pairs were merged with ea-utils fastq-join. IMGT/HighV-QUEST was used to annotate the sequences, only productive sequences with an unambiguous V-gene assignment were kept, and clonotypes were defined as sequences sharing an identical CDR3 sequence. VDJtools 1.1.1, tcR 2.2.3, Treemap and vegan Shannon diversity in R 3.4.4 were used for downstream analysis. TCRdb called clones anew from the public reads via CATT; matching DNA rows were later pooled. The V and J calls were not made by the authors but by TCRdb's processing. Recorded for this sample are over 25,000 gamma-chain clones; around 18% of them occurred a single time. Together, the top ten hold 1.8% of the sample.

The chain is encoded by TRGV4 joined to TRGJ1 or TRGJ2. The sample consisted of Vdelta1+ gamma-delta thymocytes from the thymus. The intended sense of this specimen's cell subset or site label: FACS-sorted CD3+ TCRalphabeta- TCRVdelta1+ TCRVdelta2- thymocytes. The receptor was isolated from a boy under two years old who had congenital heart surgery. The CDR3 corresponds to CATWDGPDYYKKLF. The DNA reads TGTGCCACCTGGGATGGGCCGGATTATTATAAGAAACTCTTT.